This passage covers 7 T cell receptor beta chains from one sample sequenced in a study of cytomegalovirus exposure and HLA in healthy donors. Use of 60 Vbeta and 13 Jbeta primers characterized the PCR. Generated by immunoSEQ multiplex PCR, the TCRdb table keeps only in-frame clones and is missing some. The table has about 200,000 clones, around 80% seen once; the top ten hold 4.5% to 7%. The material sequenced was PBMCs. Receptors originate from a man aged 40-50 years in good health and CMV-seropositive.

The chain recombines TRBV29-1 with TRBJ1-1; D is perhaps TRBD1 (6 bases). The CDR3 contains 12 residues. The germline V gene has CDR1 SQVTM and CDR2 ANQGSEA. Trimming took off 7 bases at V and 1 base at J, with 10 bases between the two ends. The CDR3 DNA reads TGCAGCGCGGACAGACAGAACACTGAAGCTTTCTTT. Protein: CSADRQNTEAFF.

This sequence joins TRBV11-2 and TRBJ2-3; 10 bases are a match to TRBD2. The CDR3 runs 19 residues. The germline gives CDR1 SGHAT, CDR2 FQNNGV. V shed 5 bases and J 0 bases; nucleotides not matched to a gene: 14. The CDR3 coding sequence is TGTGCCAGCAGCACGACCCGGACTAGCGGACGGGCCAGCACAGATACGCAGTATTTT. As protein: CASSTTRTSGRASTDTQYF.

This chain joins TRBV29-1 and TRBJ2-1; D perhaps matches TRBD1 (6 bases). From germline, CDR1 is SQVTM and CDR2 ANQGSEA. The V end was cut by 7 bases, the J end by 3 bases, with 16 bases between. This CDR3 is 14 amino acids long. The CDR3, as DNA: TGCAGCGCGGCACAGGGCTCATACTACAATGAGCAGTTCTTC. Protein: CSAAQGSYYNEQFF.

V and J are TRBV18 and TRBJ2-2, with a weak D call TRBD2 (5 bases). This CDR3 is 14 amino acids long. Germline V gene sequence: CDR1 KGHSH, CDR2 LQKENI. The ends were cut back, 2 bases at V and 1 base at J, with 5 bases in the middle. CDR3 residues: CASSPSGNTGELFF. The DNA for the CDR3 is TGTGCCAGCTCACCAAGCGGGAACACCGGGGAGCTGTTTTTT.

The CDR3 here is CASTPLAGADTQYF. Written as DNA, the CDR3 is TGCGCCAGCACCCCCCTAGCGGGAGCCGATACGCAGTATTTT. The chain links TRBV5-1 to TRBJ2-3; TRBD2 matches 10 bases. With V trimmed by 6 bases and J by 6 bases, 7 bases remained unmatched. This CDR3 contains 14 residues. In germline, CDR1 is SGHRS, CDR2 YFSETQ.

CDR3 amino acids: CASEAGGSTDTQYF. CDR3 DNA: TGCGCCAGCGAGGCGGGAGGGTCCACAGATACGCAGTATTTT. The chain couples TRBV4-1 to TRBJ2-3, with 9 bases matching TRBD2. Germline V gene data show CDR1 as MGHRA and CDR2 as YSYEKL. The CDR3 runs to 14 residues. Unmatched junction bases numbered 5, after V lost 8 bases and J lost 2 bases.

This chain connects TRBV13 to TRBJ2-7, with 9 positions matching TRBD1. The CDR3 sequence is 15 residues long. J was trimmed by 4 bases and V by 5 bases; bases with no gene match: 9. Per germline, CDR1 PRHDT and CDR2 FYEKMQ (reference sequence). The CDR3 bases are TGTGCCAGCAGCGAAACAGGGGGCGACGGGTACGAGCAGTACTTC. Translation gives CASSETGGDGYEQYF.